The 3 T cell receptor beta chains below come from one sample, sequenced in a study of T cells in Graves' hyperthyroidism and ophthalmopathy. Amplification targeted TCR beta CDR3 regions from RNA transcripts. HTBI primers were the set used in a first-round RT-PCR of the TCR CDR3. MiXCR, applied by TCRdb to the multiplex PCR reads, yields one record per CDR3 protein. The data hold about 320,000 distinct CDR3 sequences, with around 17% observed a single time. Sequenced sample: blood. Every receptor here comes from a man younger than 45 with Graves' hyperthyroidism.

As to this clonotype: A read error may be the cause here, since a much bigger clone is one base away. CDR3 sequence reads: CASMSNQPQHF. Written as DNA, the CDR3 is TGTGCCAGCATGAGTAATCAGCCCCAGCATTTT. The V call is TRBV28, the J call TRBJ1-5; D not resolved. Germline V gives CDR1 MDHEN, CDR2 SYDVKM. This CDR3 has 11 residues. V lost 7 bases to trimming and J lost 4 bases, with 5 bases between them.

This clonotype was detected many times. The CDR3 is CASSLGASGGQETQYF. The CDR3 DNA reads TGCGCCAGCAGCTTGGGGGCTAGCGGGGGCCAAGAGACCCAGTACTTC. This sequence joins TRBV5-1 and TRBJ2-5; 10 bases line up with TRBD2. The CDR3 runs 16 residues. V shed 0 bases and J 1 base; nucleotides not matched to a gene: 3. Germline assignment: CDR1 SGHRS and CDR2 YFSETQ.

V usage is TRBV7-3 and J usage is TRBJ1-5, with 7 positions matching TRBD1. Germline-derived CDR1 and CDR2 are SGHTA and FQGTGA. V lost 3 bases, J lost 3 bases, and 11 bases stayed unmatched. This CDR3 is built from 17 residues. CDR3 nucleotides: TGTGCCAGCAGCTTCTCCGGACAGGCTATTCCCAATCAGCCCCAGCATTTT. Amino acids: CASSFSGQAIPNQPQHF.